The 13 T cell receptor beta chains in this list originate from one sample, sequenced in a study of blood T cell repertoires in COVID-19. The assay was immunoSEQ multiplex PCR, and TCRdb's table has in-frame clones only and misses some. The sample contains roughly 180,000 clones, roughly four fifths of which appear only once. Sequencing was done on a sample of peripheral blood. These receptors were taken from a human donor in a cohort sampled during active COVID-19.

The CDR3 loop is CASSNPGQGTNTEAFF. CDR3 in DNA: TGTGCCAGCAGTAATCCGGGACAGGGGACGAACACTGAAGCTTTCTTT. The genes are TRBV6-2 or TRBV6-3 and TRBJ1-1, with TRBD1 matching 10 bases. V was pared by 5 bases and J by 1 base, with 7 bases of the junction left unmatched. The length of the CDR3 is 16 residues. CDR1 is MNHEY, CDR2 SVGEGT, per germline.

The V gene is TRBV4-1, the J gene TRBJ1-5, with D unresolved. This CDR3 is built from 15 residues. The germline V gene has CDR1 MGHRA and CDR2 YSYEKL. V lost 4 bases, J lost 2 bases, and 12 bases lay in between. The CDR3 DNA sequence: TGCGCCAGCAGCCGCGGGCCTTGGGGCAATCAGCCCCAGCATTTT. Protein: CASSRGPWGNQPQHF.

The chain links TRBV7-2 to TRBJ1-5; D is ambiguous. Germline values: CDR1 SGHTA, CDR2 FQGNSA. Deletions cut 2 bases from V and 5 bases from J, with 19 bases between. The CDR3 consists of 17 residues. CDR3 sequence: CASSLIVTRGSDQPQHF. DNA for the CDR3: TGTGCCAGCAGCTTAATCGTCACACGGGGTTCAGATCAGCCCCAGCATTTT.

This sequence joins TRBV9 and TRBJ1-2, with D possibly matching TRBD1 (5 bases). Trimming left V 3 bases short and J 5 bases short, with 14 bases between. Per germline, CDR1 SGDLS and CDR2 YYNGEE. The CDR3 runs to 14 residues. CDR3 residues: CASSERDGGYGYTF. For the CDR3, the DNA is TGTGCCAGCAGCGAGAGGGACGGGGGATATGGCTACACCTTC.

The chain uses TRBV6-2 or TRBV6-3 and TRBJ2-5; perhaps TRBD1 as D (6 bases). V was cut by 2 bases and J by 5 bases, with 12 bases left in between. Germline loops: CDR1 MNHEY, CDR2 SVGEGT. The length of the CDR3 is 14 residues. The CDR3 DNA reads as TGTGCCAGCAGTTACGTGGGGGCCGGGGAGACCCAGTACTTC. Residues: CASSYVGAGETQYF.

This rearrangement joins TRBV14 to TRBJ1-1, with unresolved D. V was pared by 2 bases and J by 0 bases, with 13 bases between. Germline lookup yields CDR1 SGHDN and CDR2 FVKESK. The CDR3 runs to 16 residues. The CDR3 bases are TGTGCCAGCAGCCAACTACAGCCAATCATGAACACTGAAGCTTTCTTT. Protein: CASSQLQPIMNTEAFF.

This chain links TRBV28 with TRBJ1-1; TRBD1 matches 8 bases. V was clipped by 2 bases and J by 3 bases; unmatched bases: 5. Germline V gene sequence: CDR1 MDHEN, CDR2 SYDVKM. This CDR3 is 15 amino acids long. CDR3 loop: CASSLRDRTDTEAFF. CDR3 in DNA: TGTGCCAGCAGTTTACGGGACAGGACGGACACTGAAGCTTTCTTT.

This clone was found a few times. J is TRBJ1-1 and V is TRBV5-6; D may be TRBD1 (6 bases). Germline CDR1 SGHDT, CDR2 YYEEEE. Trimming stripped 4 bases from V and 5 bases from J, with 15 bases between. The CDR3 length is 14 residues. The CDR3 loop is CASSPTGRETEAFF. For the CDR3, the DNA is TGTGCCAGCAGCCCCACAGGGAGGGAGACTGAAGCTTTCTTT.

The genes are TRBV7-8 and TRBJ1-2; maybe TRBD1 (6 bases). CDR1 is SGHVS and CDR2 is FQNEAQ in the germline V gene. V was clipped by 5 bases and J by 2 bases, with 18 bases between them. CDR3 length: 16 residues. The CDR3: CASSPARGGANYGYTF. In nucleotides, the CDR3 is TGTGCCAGCAGCCCCGCCCGGGGGGGCGCAAACTATGGCTACACCTTC.

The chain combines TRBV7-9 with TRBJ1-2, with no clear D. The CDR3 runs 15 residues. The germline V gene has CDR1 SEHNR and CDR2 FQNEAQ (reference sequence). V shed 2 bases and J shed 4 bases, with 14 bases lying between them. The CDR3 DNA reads TGTGCCAGCAGCTTATTCGGCGGCCGGGGCTATGGCTACACCTTC. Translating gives CASSLFGGRGYGYTF.

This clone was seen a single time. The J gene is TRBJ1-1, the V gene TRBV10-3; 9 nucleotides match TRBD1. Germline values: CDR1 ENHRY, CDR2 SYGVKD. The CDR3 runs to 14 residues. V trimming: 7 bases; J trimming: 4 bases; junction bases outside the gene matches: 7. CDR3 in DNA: TGTGCCATCACCCTGGACAGGGGAGGCACTGAAGCTTTCTTT. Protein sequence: CAITLDRGGTEAFF.

The CDR3 bases are TGTGCCAGCAGTCAGGGGACCGCCGGGGAGCTGTTTTTT. As protein: CASSQGTAGELFF. This chain joins TRBV2 and TRBJ2-2; tentatively, D is TRBD1 (6 bases). CDR3 length: 13 amino acids. Germline V lookup: CDR1 SNHLY, CDR2 FYNNEI. V was pared by 5 bases and J by 6 bases, with 10 bases between.

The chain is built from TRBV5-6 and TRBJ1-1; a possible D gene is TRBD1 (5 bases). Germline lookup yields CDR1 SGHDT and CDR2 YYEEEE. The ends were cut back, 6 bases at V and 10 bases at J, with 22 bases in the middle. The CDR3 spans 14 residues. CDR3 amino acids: CASTWPGQAHGAFF. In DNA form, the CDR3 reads TGTGCCAGCACCTGGCCAGGGCAGGCGCACGGAGCTTTCTTT.